This is a list of T cell receptor beta chains from one sample in a study of early T cells in non-severe SARS-CoV-2 infection. TCRdb reprocessed the 5' RACE reads via MiXCR and lists one record per CDR3 protein. The repertoire consists of some 91,000 distinct CDR3 sequences, with about 13% occurring once and the leading ten covering about 2.3%. The specimen was whole blood. The receptors stem from an adult who was a healthcare worker with PCR-confirmed SARS-CoV-2 infection or an uninfected control (not recorded which). The CDR3 runs from the conserved cysteine through the conserved F or W. Each record gives: V gene, D gene, clone size, J gene, CDR3 DNA, CDR3 protein. The D gene is left open where the match is weak. Only part of the rows carry a size: once, few, many, or a class if the clone is expanded.

TRBV7-6	NA	once	TRBJ2-7	TGTGCCAGCAGCTTAGCGAGTCCGGGGGCGAACTCTAGGGAGCAGTACTTC	CASSLASPGANSREQYF
TRBV20-1	NA	NA	TRBJ1-2	TGCAGTGCGCATGAGGGTAGCGACTATGGCTACACCTTC	CSAHEGSDYGYTF
TRBV7-2	NA	NA	TRBJ1-1	TGTGCCAGCAGCTCCCTAGGGGAAAGAGCTGAAGCTTTCTTT	CASSSLGERAEAFF
TRBV6-5	TRBD1	few	TRBJ1-2	TGTGCCAGCTCCGGGACAGTCGGCTATGGCTACACCTTC	CASSGTVGYGYTF
TRBV12-3/TRBV12-4	NA	few	TRBJ1-4	TGTGCCAGCAGGGATGGGGGGCGAGGGCTAAAACTGTTTTTT	CASRDGGRGLKLFF
TRBV28	NA	few	TRBJ2-7	TGTGCCAGCAGTTTATTTTGGGGGGCCCTAATCTCCTACGAGCAGTACTTC	CASSLFWGALISYEQYF
TRBV19	NA	NA	TRBJ1-5	TGTGCCACCCCAGAAGGGCTCGACCATCAGCCCCAGCATTTT	CATPEGLDHQPQHF
TRBV28	TRBD2	many	TRBJ2-1	TGTGCCAGCAGTATTCCTGGACTAGCGGTTGGGTACTTC	CASSIPGLAVGYF
TRBV12-3/TRBV12-4	NA	NA	TRBJ1-3	TGTGCCAGCAGCCCCCCTAGAAACACCATATATTTT	CASSPPRNTIYF
TRBV28	NA	few	TRBJ2-6	TGTGCCAGCAGTTTCCGGGCAGGCTCCCCATCTGGGGCCAACGTCCTGACTTTC	CASSFRAGSPSGANVLTF
TRBV28	TRBD1	NA	TRBJ2-7	TGTGCCAGCAGTTTAGGGCAGGGGGCCCCCTACGAGCAGTACTTC	CASSLGQGAPYEQYF
TRBV12-3/TRBV12-4	NA	NA	TRBJ2-1	TGTGCCAGCAGTTTCAGGGGCCAAGCTGACAATGAGCAGTTCTTC	CASSFRGQADNEQFF
TRBV2	NA	many	TRBJ2-7	TGTGCCAGCAGCCAGAAGGTTAGCTCCTACGAGCAGTACTTC	CASSQKVSSYEQYF
TRBV28	TRBD2	NA	TRBJ2-7	TGTGCCAGTATAGCGGGGGGCGCATCCTACGAGCAGTACTTC	CASIAGGASYEQYF
TRBV7-9	TRBD2	many	TRBJ2-1	TGTGCCAGCAGCTTCTTTAGCGGGGGACCCAATGAGCAGTTCTTC	CASSFFSGGPNEQFF
TRBV6-6	NA	few	TRBJ1-1	TGTGCCAGCACCCAGCGCCGAGCTTTCTTT	CASTQRRAFF
TRBV27	NA	few	TRBJ2-3	TGTGCCAGCAGTCACTTAGATACGCAGTATTTT	CASSHLDTQYF
TRBV19	NA	NA	TRBJ1-2	TGTGCCAGTAGTATCCGGGAGAGCTCTTATTCTAACTATGGCTACACCTTC	CASSIRESSYSNYGYTF
TRBV20-1	NA	NA	TRBJ2-7	TGCAGTGCTAGTATCGCTTTTGGGCTCGAGCAGTACTTC	CSASIAFGLEQYF
TRBV28	NA	NA	TRBJ1-1	TGTGCCAGCAGTAGGACGGGGAGAGGGAGAGAAACTTTCTTT	CASSRTGRGRETFF
TRBV28	NA	few	TRBJ1-5	TGTGCCAGCATCACTAGGGGATGGCCCCAGCATTTT	CASITRGWPQHF
TRBV20-1	TRBD1	many	TRBJ1-1	TGCAGTGCTAGACCCCTGGGACAGGGCGGCACTGAAGCTTTCTTT	CSARPLGQGGTEAFF
TRBV18	NA	few	TRBJ1-3	TGTGCCAGCTCACCCGGGACATCTGGAAACACCATATATTTT	CASSPGTSGNTIYF
TRBV29-1	NA	few	TRBJ2-2	TGCAGCGTTGGCGGGGTTTTGGCCGGGGAGCTGTTTTTT	CSVGGVLAGELFF
TRBV5-4	NA	few	TRBJ1-6	TGTGCCAGCAGCTCGGGGGGGGCAGATTCACCCCTCCACTTT	CASSSGGADSPLHF
TRBV19	NA	many	TRBJ2-7	TGTGCCAGTAGTATAGGCCTGGGTCGGAGGGCCGAAAACGAGCAGTACTTC	CASSIGLGRRAENEQYF
TRBV29-1	NA	NA	TRBJ2-2	TGCAGCGTACGGGTGTCTGGATTGAACACCGGGGAGCTGTTTTTT	CSVRVSGLNTGELFF
TRBV7-3	TRBD2	NA	TRBJ2-3	TGTGCCAGCAGCTTAACGGGGAGCGGGGGCCGAGGGGATACGCAGTATTTT	CASSLTGSGGRGDTQYF
TRBV11-2	NA	many	TRBJ2-3	TGTGCCAGCAGGTCCCCCACAGGGAATGAGGTATACACAGATACGCAGTATTTT	CASRSPTGNEVYTDTQYF
TRBV11-1	TRBD1	many	TRBJ2-1	TGTGCCAGCAGCATACCCGGGCAGGGGGCATGGGAGCAGTTCTTC	CASSIPGQGAWEQFF
TRBV21-1	NA	NA	TRBJ2-7	TGTGCCAGCAGCACCTACAGGGTTTTTCAGTACTTC	CASSTYRVFQYF
TRBV11-2	TRBD1	NA	TRBJ2-5	TGTGCCAGCAGCTCGGACAGGTTGGAGACCCAGTACTTC	CASSSDRLETQYF
TRBV29-1	NA	many	TRBJ1-1	TGCAGCGTTTTGGTACATCTGAACACTGAAGCTTTCTTT	CSVLVHLNTEAFF
TRBV6-1	NA	few	TRBJ1-4	TGTGCCAGCAGTGAAGCCCTGGGTGAAAAACTGTTTTTT	CASSEALGEKLFF
TRBV6-5	NA	NA	TRBJ1-1	TGTGCCAGCAGTTACGAAGGGACTCGGGGGACTGAAGCTTTCTTT	CASSYEGTRGTEAFF
TRBV5-1	NA	NA	TRBJ1-2	TGCGCCAGCAGCTTGAATCAGGGCAACTATGGCTACACCTTC	CASSLNQGNYGYTF
TRBV29-1	TRBD1	NA	TRBJ2-2	TGCAGCGGGCGGACAGGGTTGACCGGGGAGCTGTTTTTT	CSGRTGLTGELFF
TRBV4-1	NA	many	TRBJ2-4	TGCGCCAGCAGCCAGGTGGTCAAAAACATTCAGTACTTC	CASSQVVKNIQYF
TRBV11-2	TRBD1	many	TRBJ1-1	TGTGCCAGCAGCACCCAGCGACAGGGGACTGAAGCTTTCTTT	CASSTQRQGTEAFF
TRBV9	NA	NA	TRBJ2-2	TGTGCCAGCAGCATATGGCAGGGGGGAACCGGGGAGCTGTTTTTT	CASSIWQGGTGELFF
TRBV7-8	NA	many	TRBJ1-2	TGTGCCAGCAGCCCGGGACCCGGGGCCTATGGCTACACCTTC	CASSPGPGAYGYTF
TRBV6-5	NA	NA	TRBJ1-2	TGTGCCAGCAGCTACGGGACATACTATGGCTACACCTTC	CASSYGTYYGYTF
TRBV9	NA	many	TRBJ2-2	TGTGCCAGCAGCGTCCGGGCGGGGACGAACACCGGGGAGCTGTTTTTT	CASSVRAGTNTGELFF
TRBV10-2	TRBD2	NA	TRBJ2-1	TGCGCCAGCAAGCTAGCGGGGGGGCACGGTGAGCAGTTCTTC	CASKLAGGHGEQFF
TRBV28	NA	NA	TRBJ1-5	TGTGCCAGCACCGAGGTTACCAATCAGCCCCAGCATTTT	CASTEVTNQPQHF
TRBV20-1	NA	NA	TRBJ2-1	TGCAGTGCTAGAGATCGCAGGGCGCAGGGTTACAATGAGCAGTTCTTC	CSARDRRAQGYNEQFF
TRBV6-5	TRBD2	many	TRBJ2-3	TGTGCCAGCAGTTACCTGAGCGGGGGGGCAGATACGCAGTATTTT	CASSYLSGGADTQYF